Listed here are 23 T cell receptor beta chains from one sample, sequenced in a study of cytomegalovirus exposure and HLA in healthy donors. The primer mix had 60 Vbeta and 13 Jbeta primers. The assay was immunoSEQ multiplex PCR, and TCRdb's table has in-frame clones only and misses some. Of about 160,000 clones in the sample, 71% are singletons; the top ten hold around 2.8%. The sample taken for sequencing was PBMCs. Source of these receptors: a woman in her twenties or thirties in good health and CMV-seronegative.

DNA for the CDR3: TGCGCCAGCAGCTATAGTTTTGTAGATACGCAGTATTTT. Translation gives CASSYSFVDTQYF. The chain links TRBV5-1 to TRBJ2-3, with D unclear. The CDR3 runs 13 residues. The germline gives CDR1 SGHRS, CDR2 YFSETQ. V lost 3 bases and J 5 bases, leaving 10 bases between the germline ends. The whole variable domain, filled in from reference TRBV5-1 and TRBJ2-3, reads KAGVTQTPRYLIKTRGQQVTLSCSPISGHRSVSWYQQTPGQGLQFLFEYFSETQRNKGNFPGRFSGRQFSNSRSEMNVSTLELGDSALYLCASSYSFVDTQYFGPGTRLTVL.

The chain couples TRBV6-1 to TRBJ2-5; 15 positions agree with TRBD2. CDR1 and CDR2 (germline): MNHNS, SASEGT. V shed 4 bases and J 2 bases; nucleotides not matched to a gene: 2. CDR3 size: 16 residues. CDR3 residues: CASSVGLAGGQETQYF. The CDR3 nucleotides are TGTGCCAGCAGTGTCGGACTAGCGGGAGGGCAAGAGACCCAGTACTTC.

The V call is TRBV6-6, the J call TRBJ2-7; D may be TRBD2 (5 bases). The V end was cut by 0 bases, the J end by 4 bases, with 13 bases between. Germline V gives CDR1 MNHNY, CDR2 SVGAGI (reference sequence). The CDR3 has 15 amino acids. CDR3 sequence reads: CASSYSGGRRYEQYF. The CDR3 DNA reads TGTGCCAGCAGTTACTCAGGTGGGAGACGGTACGAGCAGTACTTC.

This sequence joins TRBV2 and TRBJ1-1; TRBD1 matches at 9 bases. The germline V gene has CDR1 SNHLY and CDR2 FYNNEI. The length of the CDR3 is 13 residues. Losses at the gene ends were 6 bases for V and 3 bases for J; bases not matched to a gene: 2. The CDR3 protein is CASSRDRDTEAFF. Written as DNA, the CDR3 is TGTGCCAGCAGCCGGGACAGGGACACTGAAGCTTTCTTT.

The gene calls are TRBV7-2 and TRBJ2-2; D perhaps matches TRBD1 (5 bases). This CDR3 comprises 15 residues. V was clipped by 5 bases and J by 7 bases, with 17 bases between them. Germline values: CDR1 SGHTA, CDR2 FQGNSA. This CDR3 is CASSNRRGWGGELFF. CDR3 nucleotides: TGTGCCAGCAGCAACCGAAGGGGATGGGGCGGGGAGCTGTTTTTT.

The genes are TRBV28 and TRBJ1-5; no firm D call. The CDR3 is 13 residues long. V shed 7 bases and J shed 4 bases, with 11 bases lying between them. Germline CDR1 is MDHEN and CDR2 is SYDVKM. CDR3 amino acids: CASTLRQNQPQHF. The CDR3 DNA reads TGTGCCAGCACTCTGAGACAAAATCAGCCCCAGCATTTT.

The rearrangement joins TRBV20-1 to TRBJ2-3; D might be TRBD1 (6 bases). The CDR3 consists of 11 residues. V lost 5 bases and J lost 9, with 12 bases in between. The germline CDR1 and CDR2 sequences are DFQATT and SNEGSKA (reference sequence). The CDR3 protein is CSAPQGRTQYF. CDR3 in DNA: TGCAGTGCTCCCCAGGGGCGAACGCAGTATTTT.

CDR3 DNA: TGTGCCAGCAGCCCCGGGACAGGGGAAATGAACACTGAAGCTTTCTTT. It is translated as CASSPGTGEMNTEAFF. V and J are TRBV7-2 and TRBJ1-1; the match to TRBD1 covers 10 bases. Germline V gives CDR1 SGHTA, CDR2 FQGNSA. After removal of 5 bases from V and 0 bases from J, the junction contained 6 bases not matched to a gene. The CDR3 is made up of 16 amino acids.

The chain combines TRBV18 with TRBJ2-5; maybe TRBD1 (8 bases). This CDR3 is built from 15 residues. The V and J ends lost 3 bases and 4 bases respectively, with 15 bases between them. CDR1 and CDR2 from the germline V gene are KGHSH and LQKENI. CDR3 in amino acids: CASSPLQGEGETQYF. CDR3 in DNA: TGTGCCAGCTCACCTCTACAGGGGGAGGGAGAGACCCAGTACTTC. Looking up the rest from reference TRBV18 and TRBJ2-5 gives the full variable domain: NAGVMQNPRHLVRRRGQEARLRCSPMKGHSHVYWYRQLPEEGLKFMVYLQKENIIDESGMPKERFSAEFPKEGPSILRIQQVVRGDSAAYFCASSPLQGEGETQYFGPGTRLLVL.

The rearrangement links TRBV5-4 to TRBJ2-3; 16 nucleotides match TRBD2. Trimming took 4 bases from V and 4 from J; bases not matched to a gene: 12. Looked up from germline, CDR1 is SGHNT and CDR2 is YYREEE (reference sequence). This CDR3 region has 19 residues. CDR3 region: CASSRGLAGGYIRADTQYF. The CDR3, as DNA: TGTGCCAGCAGCAGGGGACTAGCGGGAGGGTACATTAGGGCAGATACGCAGTATTTT.

This clone has a single count. The rearrangement joins TRBV9 to TRBJ2-7, with 10 bases aligning to TRBD1. In germline, CDR1 is SGDLS, CDR2 YYNGEE. J gave up 2 bases and V 3 bases, and 5 bases lay outside the gene matches. This CDR3 contains 15 residues. The CDR3 DNA reads TGTGCCAGCAGCGAGGGACAGGGGAATCCCTACGAGCAGTACTTC. Residues: CASSEGQGNPYEQYF. The whole variable domain, remainder taken from reference TRBV9 and TRBJ2-7, is DSGVTQTPKHLITATGQRVTLRCSPRSGDLSVYWYQQSLDQGLQFLIQYYNGEERAKGNILERFSAQQFPDLHSELNLSSLELGDSALYFCASSEGQGNPYEQYFGPGTRLTVT.

J is TRBJ2-1 and V is TRBV29-1; D unresolved. V lost 5 bases and J 8 bases, leaving 7 bases between the germline ends. Germline loops: CDR1 SQVTM, CDR2 ANQGSEA. CDR3 length equals 10 residues. CDR3 in amino acids: CSVRDHEQFF. The CDR3 nucleotides read TGCAGCGTTCGCGATCATGAGCAGTTCTTC.

The gene calls are TRBV5-1 and TRBJ2-4, with 11 bases aligning to TRBD1. Germline CDR1 is SGHRS and CDR2 is YFSETQ. This CDR3 contains 18 residues. The V segment lost 6 bases and the J segment 2 bases; nucleotides outside the gene matches: 13. The CDR3 protein is CASTRGQGASRTKNIQYF. The CDR3 DNA follows: TGCGCCAGCACCCGCGGACAGGGGGCGTCTAGAACCAAAAACATTCAGTACTTC.

The chain couples TRBV5-4 to TRBJ1-2, with 8 bases aligning to TRBD1. The CDR3 is 14 amino acids. Germline loops: CDR1 SGHNT, CDR2 YYREEE (reference sequence). The ends lost 2 bases at V and 3 bases at J; junction bases unmatched: 3. The CDR3 sequence: CASSFQGAYYGYTF. Written as DNA, the CDR3 is TGTGCCAGCAGCTTTCAGGGGGCCTACTATGGCTACACCTTC.

The chain joins TRBV28 to TRBJ1-2; TRBD1 is a possible D gene (5 bases). The ends were cut back, 3 bases at V and 8 bases at J, with 7 bases in the middle. Germline V gene data show CDR1 as MDHEN and CDR2 as SYDVKM. The CDR3 covers 11 residues. The CDR3 DNA is TGTGCCAGCAGTTTCGGGGGAGGCTACACCTTC. Protein: CASSFGGGYTF.

The V and J genes are TRBV9 and TRBJ2-2; 7 nucleotides line up with TRBD1. The CDR3 is 15 residues long. V lost 3 bases, J lost 6 bases, and 8 bases stayed unmatched. The V gene's germline CDR1 is SGDLS and CDR2 YYNGEE. The CDR3 region has the DNA TGTGCCAGCAGCGAACACAGGGGAGTCGCCGGGGAGCTGTTTTTT. It encodes CASSEHRGVAGELFF. Together with reference TRBV9 and TRBJ2-2, the CDR3 gives the full variable domain: DSGVTQTPKHLITATGQRVTLRCSPRSGDLSVYWYQQSLDQGLQFLIQYYNGEERAKGNILERFSAQQFPDLHSELNLSSLELGDSALYFCASSEHRGVAGELFFGEGSRLTVL.

This clone was recorded a few times. The gene calls are TRBV29-1 and TRBJ2-7; TRBD2 matches at 9 bases. V dropped 0 bases and J dropped 4; count of bases not matched to a gene: 16. In germline, CDR1 is SQVTM, CDR2 ANQGSEA. This CDR3 spans 18 amino acids. CDR3 in amino acids: CSVEEGSSGALGPYEQYF. The CDR3 DNA reads as TGCAGCGTTGAAGAGGGTTCTAGCGGGGCCCTTGGTCCTTACGAGCAGTACTTC.

This chain joins TRBV28 and TRBJ2-5; 9 nucleotides align to TRBD2. The CDR3 has 15 amino acids. Looked up from germline, CDR1 is MDHEN and CDR2 is SYDVKM. The ends lost 6 bases at V and 0 bases at J; junction bases unmatched: 5. CDR3 sequence reads: CASRAGGGDQETQYF. CDR3 bases: TGTGCCAGCAGGGCGGGGGGGGGTGACCAAGAGACCCAGTACTTC.

V and J are TRBV5-1 and TRBJ2-1; TRBD1 agrees at 9 bases. The length of the CDR3 is 15 residues. Germline lookup yields CDR1 SGHRS and CDR2 YFSETQ. With 0 bases clipped from V and 4 bases from J, the junction kept 2 bases outside the gene matches. CDR3 DNA sequence: TGCGCCAGCAGCTTGGGACAGGGGGTGTACAATGAGCAGTTCTTC. It is translated as CASSLGQGVYNEQFF.

V usage is TRBV2 and J usage is TRBJ2-5, with 12 bases fitting TRBD2. Trimming cost V 6 bases and J 4 bases; bases outside gene matches: 6. The CDR3 is 15 amino acids. In germline, CDR1 is SNHLY, CDR2 FYNNEI. CDR3 amino acids: CASRVTSGRLETQYF. The CDR3 DNA reads TGTGCCAGCAGAGTGACTAGCGGGAGATTAGAGACCCAGTACTTC.

This clone was counted a few times. Germline is not matched at one junction end, which may reflect a read error. The CDR3 DNA reads as TGTGCCAGCAGAGAAGGTTTGGGGGGGACTGAAGCTTTCTTT. Encoded protein: CASREGLGGTEAFF. This chain connects TRBV2 to TRBJ1-1, with D perhaps TRBD1 (5 bases). This CDR3 is built from 14 residues. Germline-derived CDR1 and CDR2 are SNHLY and FYNNEI.

The chain links TRBV19 to TRBJ1-1, with D tentatively TRBD1 (5 bases). Trimming removed 4 bases at V and 3 bases at J, with 12 bases between. Germline lookup yields CDR1 LNHDA and CDR2 SQIVND (reference sequence). The CDR3 is 14 residues long. The CDR3 reads CASSRDSAYTEAFF. CDR3 DNA sequence: TGTGCCAGTAGTAGAGACAGCGCCTACACTGAAGCTTTCTTT.

J is TRBJ1-2 and V is TRBV4-3, with D tentatively TRBD1 (6 bases). Germline V gene data show CDR1 as LGHNA and CDR2 as YSLEER. V was shortened by 3 bases and J by 1 base, with 15 bases between the two germline ends. The CDR3 is 16 amino acids. In DNA form, the CDR3 reads TGCGCCAGCAGCCAGTCCGGGACACATAGTAACTATGGCTACACCTTC. Encoded protein: CASSQSGTHSNYGYTF.